This T cell receptor (beta chain) came from a study of blood T cell repertoires in COVID-19. The CDR3 runs to 16 residues. Germline V gene data show CDR1 as SGHTA and CDR2 as FQGTGA. Trimming took off 4 bases at V and 3 bases at J, with 15 bases between the two ends. Original processing notes: Amplification of reference gene primers was used by the study to estimate nucleated cell counts. The data were produced by immunoSEQ multiplex PCR, yet TCRdb's version contains in-frame clones alone and is incomplete. The D gene and trimming were derived from the DNA, and the V and J assignments and clone size from that table. The table includes 130,000 to 150,000 clones, about nine tenths detected once.

Sequenced input: peripheral blood. V is TRBV7-3 and J is TRBJ2-2; no firm D call. This clonotype was sampled from a human donor in a cohort sampled during active COVID-19. CDR3 in amino acids: CASSSNNIRDTGELFF. In nucleotides, the CDR3 is TGTGCCAGCAGCTCGAATAATATAAGAGACACCGGGGAGCTGTTTTTT. Supplemented by reference TRBV7-3 and TRBJ2-2, the full variable domain reads GAGVSQTPSNKVTEKGKYVELRCDPISGHTALYWYRQSLGQGPEFLIYFQGTGAADDSGLPNDRFFAVRPEGSVSTLKIQRTERGDSAVYLCASSSNNIRDTGELFFGEGSRLTVL.